The clone carrying this T cell receptor (beta chain) was counted a single time. Its cognate antigen is unknown. The table came from immunoSEQ multiplex PCR; TCRdb's copy has only in-frame clones and leaves some out. Among fewer than 50,000 clones listed, about 90% were seen once. V was trimmed by 1 base and J by 0 bases, leaving 15 bases between them. The CDR3 extends over 17 amino acids. Germline CDR1 is LNHDA and CDR2 is SQIVND (reference sequence). The data originate from a study of T cell responses to AZD1222 COVID-19 vaccine. Study results and caveats: Spike-wide vaccine-associated CD4 TCRs dominated at 160-218 and 743-854. The study sampled repertoires only after the peak T cell response. Per reports, nearly half of all spike-specific TCRs target regions that are unmutated in variants. Clonal diversity may have been underestimated in mostly white British donors.

The sequence was obtained from an adult who received the AZD1222 COVID-19 vaccine. The V and J genes are TRBV19 and TRBJ1-2; perhaps TRBD1 as D (6 bases). The source material was peripheral blood, sampled 28 days after the second AZD1222 dose. CDR3 DNA sequence: TGTGCCAGTAGTATAGTTGTCGGGGGCCGGACTAACTATGGCTACACCTTC. It is translated as CASSIVVGGRTNYGYTF. The variable domain in full, completed from reference TRBV19 and TRBJ1-2, reads DGGITQSPKYLFRKEGQNVTLSCEQNLNHDAMYWYRQDPGQGLRLIYYSQIVNDFQKGDIAEGYSVSREKKESFPLTVTSAQKNPTAFYLCASSIVVGGRTNYGYTFGSGTRLTVV.